The sample holds a few counts of the clone carrying this TCR beta chain. CDR1 is KGHSH, CDR2 LQKENI, per germline. V shed 4 bases, J shed 2 bases, and the junction held 5 bases outside the gene matches. This CDR3 is 15 amino acids long. This sample was included in a study of siplizumab effects on memory and regulatory T cells. Profiling relied on immunoSEQ multiplex PCR, and the TCRdb table lists in-frame clones only, not all of them. The sample contains about 110,000 clones, roughly 89% of which appear only once. The chain has TRBV18 and TRBJ1-5; the match to TRBD1 covers 7 bases. What was sequenced was CD4+ T cells sorted from blood. This receptor was obtained from a human donor in good health. CDR3 region: CASSRGGGGNQPQHF. CDR3 DNA: TGTGCCAGCTCACGAGGAGGGGGCGGCAATCAGCCCCAGCATTTT. Drawing the rest from reference TRBV18 and TRBJ1-5, the complete variable domain is NAGVMQNPRHLVRRRGQEARLRCSPMKGHSHVYWYRQLPEEGLKFMVYLQKENIIDESGMPKERFSAEFPKEGPSILRIQQVVRGDSAAYFCASSRGGGGNQPQHFGDGTRLSIL.